These 29 T cell receptor beta chains originate from one sample sequenced in a study of T cells in localized non-small cell lung cancer. Some clones are missing from TCRdb's copy, which holds only in-frame ones; the method was immunoSEQ multiplex PCR. This sample yields under 35,000 clones, of which less than 95% are seen a single time; approximately 10% belongs to the top ten. The specimen comprised peripheral blood mononuclear cells, sampled before any cancer treatment. These receptors originate from a female donor aged 60 or older with stage II lung adenocarcinoma.

This clone was recorded only once. The rearrangement links TRBV5-1 to TRBJ2-1; TRBD2 matches 11 bases. The V gene's germline CDR1 is SGHRS and CDR2 YFSETQ. J gave up 0 bases and V 7 bases, and 12 bases lay outside the gene matches. The CDR3 spans 18 residues. The CDR3 region is CASSSSGRRGSSYNEQFF. The CDR3 region has the DNA TGCGCCAGCTCGTCTAGCGGGAGGCGGGGGAGCTCCTACAATGAGCAGTTCTTC.

The rearrangement links TRBV6-5 to TRBJ1-2; 7 bases match TRBD1. Per germline, CDR1 MNHEY and CDR2 SVGAGI. The J segment lost 2 bases and the V segment lost 5 bases, leaving 5 bases of the junction unmatched. The CDR3 loop spans 14 amino acids. CDR3 in DNA: TGTGCCAGCAGTACAGGGGCCGCGAACTATGGCTACACCTTC. Translated, it gives CASSTGAANYGYTF.

This clone was detected only once. The V and J genes are TRBV23-1 and TRBJ2-5, with D unclear. TRBV23-1 is marked as an open reading frame, function uncertain. The V gene lost 10 bases and the J gene lost 2 bases, with 11 bases spanning the gap. This CDR3 has 12 amino acids. The CDR3, as DNA: TGCGCCACCAAGGTGCATCAAGAGACCCAGTACTTC. Translating it yields CATKVHQETQYF.

The J gene is TRBJ2-7, the V gene TRBV7-2; TRBD1 agrees at 7 bases. Germline V gene lookup returns CDR1 SGHTA and CDR2 FQGNSA. There are 14 residues in the CDR3. V lost 6 bases, J lost 1 base, and 6 bases stayed unmatched. CDR3: CASRWMTGSYEQYF. CDR3 nucleotides: TGTGCCAGCAGGTGGATGACAGGGTCCTACGAGCAGTACTTC. The complete variable domain, with remaining parts taken from reference TRBV7-2 and TRBJ2-7, reads GAGVSQSPSNKVTEKGKDVELRCDPISGHTALYWYRQSLGQGLEFLIYFQGNSAPDKSGLPSDRFSAERTGGSVSTLTIQRTQQEDSAVYLCASRWMTGSYEQYFGPGTRLTVT.

The rearrangement uses TRBV11-1 and TRBJ2-7; TRBD1 might be the D (5 bases). Germline CDR1 SGHAT, CDR2 FQDESV (reference sequence). Deletions cut 10 bases from V and 3 bases from J, with 16 bases between. This CDR3 comprises 13 residues. The CDR3 DNA reads as TGTGCCACCCCCCGCCAGGGTAGCTACGAGCAGTACTTC. This sequence encodes CATPRQGSYEQYF.

The rearrangement uses TRBV9 and TRBJ1-5; D perhaps matches TRBD1 (5 bases). Germline values: CDR1 SGDLS, CDR2 YYNGEE. Trimming cost V 0 bases and J 6 bases, with 10 bases left between them. There are 14 residues in the CDR3. CDR3 coding DNA: TGTGCCAGCAGCGTAGAGGGGTCGGGTCAGCCCCAGCATTTT. Translation: CASSVEGSGQPQHF.

This clone turned up a few times. V usage is TRBV10-2 and J usage is TRBJ1-4; the D is unclear. Trimming shortened V by 6 bases and J by 5 bases, and 4 bases separated the two germline ends. The germline V gene has CDR1 WSHSY and CDR2 SAAADI. This CDR3 has 11 residues. The CDR3, as DNA: TGCGCCAGCAGGGGAAATGAAAAACTGTTTTTT. This codes for CASRGNEKLFF.

This clone was counted a single time. V gene TRBV5-6 combines with J gene TRBJ1-6; TRBD1 aligns across 9 bases. There are 16 residues in the CDR3. V was clipped by 1 base and J by 9 bases; unmatched bases: 8. Per germline, CDR1 SGHDT and CDR2 YYEEEE. The CDR3 protein is CASSLFGTGTRSPLHF. CDR3 sequence (DNA): TGTGCCAGCAGCTTGTTCGGGACAGGGACTCGTTCACCCCTCCACTTT.

The V and J genes are TRBV18 and TRBJ2-1; a possible D gene is TRBD1 (6 bases). V lost 8 bases and J lost 0, with 14 bases in between. The CDR3 has 15 residues. CDR1 is KGHSH, CDR2 LQKENI, per germline. Here the CDR3 reads CASPSGESSYNEQFF. The CDR3 DNA follows: TGTGCCAGCCCATCAGGGGAGAGCTCCTACAATGAGCAGTTCTTC. The variable domain in full, completed from reference TRBV18 and TRBJ2-1, reads NAGVMQNPRHLVRRRGQEARLRCSPMKGHSHVYWYRQLPEEGLKFMVYLQKENIIDESGMPKERFSAEFPKEGPSILRIQQVVRGDSAAYFCASPSGESSYNEQFFGPGTRLTVL.

The chain joins TRBV4-3 to TRBJ2-5; D might be TRBD2 (5 bases). Germline V gene data show CDR1 as LGHNA and CDR2 as YSLEER. Trimming stripped 1 base from V and 2 bases from J, with 11 bases between. The CDR3 loop spans 15 amino acids. The CDR3 bases are TGCGCCAGCAGCCAAGTTGCGGGCTCTCAAGAGACCCAGTACTTC. Translation gives CASSQVAGSQETQYF.

The chain carries TRBV5-4 and TRBJ2-2; 8 bases are shared with TRBD1. Germline V lookup: CDR1 SGHNT, CDR2 YYREEE (reference sequence). V shed 4 bases, J shed 3 bases, and the junction held 5 bases outside the gene matches. There are 15 residues in the CDR3. This CDR3 reads CASSLDRGDTGELFF. The CDR3 DNA reads as TGTGCCAGCAGCCTCGACAGGGGAGACACCGGGGAGCTGTTTTTT.

V is TRBV7-2 and J is TRBJ2-1, with D hard to call. Deletions cut 8 bases from V and 7 bases from J, with 15 bases between. This CDR3 is built from 13 residues. Germline V lookup: CDR1 SGHTA, CDR2 FQGNSA. The CDR3 DNA follows: TGTGCCAGCGGCTCCTGGGCTAGTAATGAGCAGTTCTTC. Translation gives CASGSWASNEQFF.

The rearrangement links TRBV9 to TRBJ2-7, with a possible D match to TRBD1 (6 bases). Trimming pared 4 bases from V and 0 bases from J, leaving 11 bases between. The CDR3 has 14 amino acids. In germline, CDR1 is SGDLS, CDR2 YYNGEE. CDR3 protein: CASSPRTASYEQYF. In nucleotides, the CDR3 is TGTGCCAGCAGCCCCAGGACAGCCTCCTACGAGCAGTACTTC.

A single count supports this clone. J is TRBJ1-5 and V is TRBV6-1; possibly TRBD1 for D (6 bases). Germline V gene data show CDR1 as MNHNS and CDR2 as SASEGT. This CDR3 has 14 residues. V lost 0 bases and J lost 4, with 7 bases in between. CDR3 DNA: TGTGCCAGCAGTGAAGCGCAGGGGAATCAGCCCCAGCATTTT. Protein product: CASSEAQGNQPQHF.

The chain combines TRBV29-1 with TRBJ1-4; D is undetermined. CDR3 length: 13 amino acids. CDR1 and CDR2 (germline): SQVTM, ANQGSEA. The ends were cut back, 7 bases at V and 3 bases at J, with 12 bases in the middle. CDR3 protein: CSAEDGSNEKLFF. The CDR3 bases are TGCAGCGCTGAGGATGGTTCTAATGAAAAACTGTTTTTT.

The chain has TRBV30 and TRBJ1-2; weak D call: TRBD1 (5 bases). V was clipped by 3 bases and J by 7 bases, with 12 bases between them. Germline V lookup: CDR1 GTSNPN, CDR2 SVGIG (reference sequence). CDR3 length equals 12 residues. The CDR3 reads CAWRTGLVGYTF. CDR3 sequence (DNA): TGTGCCTGGAGAACAGGCTTAGTTGGCTACACCTTC.

V is TRBV6-5 and J is TRBJ1-6; D ambiguous. Germline CDR1 and CDR2: MNHEY and SVGAGI. This CDR3 region has 14 residues. Trimming pared 6 bases from V and 9 bases from J, leaving 15 bases between. CDR3 nucleotide sequence: TGTGCCAGCAGGCAAAGCAATTCGGGTTCACCCCTCCACTTT. Protein: CASRQSNSGSPLHF.

The gene calls are TRBV6-5 and TRBJ2-6; D unresolved. The CDR3 is 13 residues long. CDR1 and CDR2 (germline): MNHEY, SVGAGI. V was cut by 0 bases and J by 3 bases, with 0 bases left in between. DNA of the CDR3: TGTGCCAGCAGTTACTCTGGGGCCAACGTCCTGACTTTC. Amino acid sequence: CASSYSGANVLTF.

The gene calls are TRBV5-1 and TRBJ2-5; D call uncertain. In germline, CDR1 is SGHRS, CDR2 YFSETQ. The CDR3 loop spans 14 amino acids. V was trimmed by 1 base and J by 2 bases, leaving 9 bases between them. CDR3 sequence reads: CASSLQVLQETQYF. CDR3 coding DNA: TGCGCCAGCAGCTTGCAGGTTTTACAAGAGACCCAGTACTTC.

V is TRBV11-2 and J is TRBJ2-1; possibly TRBD1 or TRBD2 for D (6 bases each). This CDR3 contains 16 residues. Trimming took off 1 base at V and 2 bases at J, with 12 bases between the two ends. Germline V CDR1 and CDR2: SGHAT, FQNNGV. The CDR3 loop is CASSLGGAYAYNEQFF. The CDR3 region has the DNA TGTGCCAGCAGCTTAGGGGGGGCTTACGCCTACAATGAGCAGTTCTTC.

The V gene is TRBV27, the J gene TRBJ2-1; D might be TRBD1 (5 bases). V gave up 10 bases and J gave up 0 bases, with 10 bases separating them. This CDR3 is 13 amino acids long. Germline lookup yields CDR1 MNHEY and CDR2 SMNVEV (reference sequence). The DNA for the CDR3 is TGTGCCACCCGACAGAGCTCCTACAATGAGCAGTTCTTC. As protein: CATRQSSYNEQFF.

The gene calls are TRBV6-4 and TRBJ2-3; TRBD2 agrees at 10 bases. V lost 5 bases and J lost 4; bases outside the gene matches: 3. Germline CDR1 reads MRHNA; CDR2 reads SNTAGT. CDR3 length: 14 residues. The CDR3 coding sequence is TGTGCCAGCAGTCTAGCGGGGGCGTCAGATACGCAGTATTTT. Translating gives CASSLAGASDTQYF.

In this sample, this clone turned up a few times. The rearrangement links TRBV5-5 to TRBJ1-5; unclear D gene. V was shortened by 1 base and J by 4 bases, with 6 bases between the two germline ends. Germline CDR1 reads SGHKS; CDR2 reads YYEKEE (reference sequence). The CDR3 runs to 13 residues. This chain's CDR3 is CASSLYLNQPQHF. The DNA of the CDR3 is TGTGCCAGCAGCTTGTACCTGAATCAGCCCCAGCATTTT.

The chain combines TRBV28 with TRBJ1-2; D remains unclear. The germline V gene encodes CDR1 MDHEN and CDR2 SYDVKM. The V and J ends lost 5 bases and 8 bases respectively, with 18 bases between them. The CDR3 runs to 14 residues. The CDR3 reads CASSHPAGERGYTF. The CDR3 nucleotides read TGTGCCAGCAGTCACCCCGCCGGGGAGCGGGGCTACACCTTC.

This clone came up a few times. The chain recombines TRBV4-2 with TRBJ2-1; 9 bases are a match to TRBD1. Germline trimming cut 5 bases from V and 0 bases from J; bases unmatched to any gene: 2. In germline, CDR1 is LGHNA, CDR2 YNFKEQ. The CDR3 runs to 15 residues. The CDR3 loop is CASSLGQGSYNEQFF. For the CDR3, the DNA is TGTGCCAGCAGCTTGGGACAGGGCTCCTACAATGAGCAGTTCTTC.

The chain has TRBV18 and TRBJ2-5; possibly TRBD2 for D (6 bases). The CDR3 is 14 residues long. V was trimmed by 3 bases and J by 5 bases, leaving 13 bases between them. The germline CDR1 and CDR2 sequences are KGHSH and LQKENI. CDR3 DNA sequence: TGTGCCAGCTCACCGGGACCCGGAGGGGAGACCCAGTACTTC. This encodes CASSPGPGGETQYF. The variable domain in full, with the rest retrieved from reference TRBV18 and TRBJ2-5, is NAGVMQNPRHLVRRRGQEARLRCSPMKGHSHVYWYRQLPEEGLKFMVYLQKENIIDESGMPKERFSAEFPKEGPSILRIQQVVRGDSAAYFCASSPGPGGETQYFGPGTRLLVL.

The genes are TRBV4-1 and TRBJ1-3; 7 bases map to TRBD1. The length of the CDR3 is 17 residues. The J segment lost 7 bases and the V segment lost 0 bases, leaving 12 bases of the junction unmatched. Looked up from germline, CDR1 is MGHRA and CDR2 is YSYEKL. In nucleotides, the CDR3 is TGCGCCAGCAGCCAAGATACAGGGGCCCTCTCGGGGAACACCATATATTTT. Its translation is CASSQDTGALSGNTIYF.

This clone was seen just once. The rearrangement joins TRBV27 to TRBJ1-1, with D unresolved. Germline V gene data show CDR1 as MNHEY and CDR2 as SMNVEV (reference sequence). V lost 5 bases and J 8 bases, leaving 15 bases between the germline ends. This CDR3 comprises 13 residues. CDR3 bases: TGTGCCAGCAGTCCCTATGGGGTCCGGGAAGCTTTCTTT. It yields the protein CASSPYGVREAFF.

The sample holds one count of this clone. The CDR3 sequence: CASSLDRPSGNNEQFF. In DNA, the CDR3 is TGCGCCAGCAGCTTGGACAGGCCTAGCGGGAACAATGAGCAGTTCTTC. This sequence joins TRBV5-1 and TRBJ2-1; 9 bases fit TRBD2. J gave up 5 bases and V 0 bases, and 6 bases lay outside the gene matches. Germline CDR1 and CDR2: SGHRS and YFSETQ. CDR3 length equals 16 residues.